Listed below are T cell receptor beta chains from one sample, sequenced in a study of blood T cell repertoires in COVID-19. Clones were read by immunoSEQ multiplex PCR, and TCRdb kept only the in-frame ones, dropping some. This sample has about 120,000 clones, with roughly 90% found just once. The material sequenced was peripheral blood. These TCRs come from a man between 35 and 55 years old with acute or convalescent COVID-19. CDR3s include the opening cysteine and the closing phenylalanine or tryptophan. The D gene is left open where the match is weak. Rows may omit the clone size; those that give it use once, few, many or a size class.

D gene: TRBD2
clone size: NA
J gene: TRBJ2-2
V gene: TRBV2
CDR3 protein: CASKREITGELFF
CDR3 DNA: TGTGCCAGCAAGCGGGAGATCACCGGGGAGCTGTTTTTT

D gene: NA
clone size: once
J gene: TRBJ1-2
V gene: TRBV5-6
CDR3 protein: CASSRGRGSGYTF
CDR3 DNA: TGTGCCAGCAGCCGGGGCAGGGGCAGTGGCTACACCTTC

D gene: NA
clone size: NA
J gene: TRBJ2-3
V gene: TRBV11-2
CDR3 protein: CASSLLSSTDTQYF
CDR3 DNA: TGTGCCAGCAGCTTACTATCTAGCACAGATACGCAGTATTTT

D gene: NA
clone size: NA
J gene: TRBJ1-6
V gene: TRBV6-5
CDR3 protein: CASSSQGRNSPLHF
CDR3 DNA: TGTGCCAGCAGTTCTCAGGGGCGGAATTCACCCCTCCACTTT

D gene: TRBD1
clone size: NA
J gene: TRBJ2-3
V gene: TRBV11-2
CDR3 protein: CASSSPHPGTGGTDTQYF
CDR3 DNA: TGTGCCAGCAGCTCCCCCCACCCCGGGACAGGGGGAACAGATACGCAGTATTTT

D gene: TRBD2
clone size: once
J gene: TRBJ2-1
V gene: TRBV27
CDR3 protein: CASSPSGGDNEQFF
CDR3 DNA: TGTGCCAGCAGTCCTAGCGGGGGAGACAATGAGCAGTTCTTC

D gene: NA
clone size: few
J gene: TRBJ1-5
V gene: TRBV15
CDR3 protein: CATSRDIGGEPQHF
CDR3 DNA: TGTGCCACCAGCAGAGATATAGGCGGGGAGCCCCAGCATTTT

D gene: TRBD1
clone size: NA
J gene: TRBJ2-4
V gene: TRBV5-8
CDR3 protein: CASRDRGRSKNIQYF
CDR3 DNA: TGTGCCAGCAGAGACAGGGGAAGATCCAAAAACATTCAGTACTTC

D gene: NA
clone size: NA
J gene: TRBJ1-1
V gene: TRBV25-1
CDR3 protein: CASSVQKNTEAFF
CDR3 DNA: TGTGCCAGCAGTGTCCAGAAGAACACTGAAGCTTTCTTT

D gene: TRBD1
clone size: NA
J gene: TRBJ1-4
V gene: TRBV6-2/TRBV6-3
CDR3 protein: CASSFDRVGGKLFF
CDR3 DNA: TGTGCCAGCAGTTTCGACAGGGTGGGAGGAAAACTGTTTTTT

D gene: TRBD2
clone size: NA
J gene: TRBJ2-5
V gene: TRBV7-3
CDR3 protein: CASSLSGTSNLQETQYF
CDR3 DNA: TGTGCCAGCAGCTTAAGCGGGACTAGCAATCTTCAAGAGACCCAGTACTTC

D gene: TRBD2
clone size: NA
J gene: TRBJ2-2
V gene: TRBV7-8
CDR3 protein: CASSPRGVRTGELFF
CDR3 DNA: TGTGCCAGCAGCCCTCGGGGGGTTCGAACCGGGGAGCTGTTTTTT

D gene: TRBD2
clone size: NA
J gene: TRBJ2-3
V gene: TRBV13
CDR3 protein: CASSSNRGGYVRQYF
CDR3 DNA: TGTGCCAGCAGCTCCAACCGGGGGGGGTACGTACGGCAGTATTTT

D gene: NA
clone size: NA
J gene: TRBJ2-1
V gene: TRBV6-6
CDR3 protein: CASSLGREDYEQFF
CDR3 DNA: TGTGCCAGCAGTTTGGGCAGGGAGGACTATGAGCAGTTCTTC

D gene: TRBD1
clone size: NA
J gene: TRBJ2-7
V gene: TRBV2
CDR3 protein: CASRATGVSYEQYF
CDR3 DNA: TGTGCCAGCAGGGCGACAGGGGTCTCCTACGAGCAGTACTTC

D gene: TRBD2
clone size: NA
J gene: TRBJ2-1
V gene: TRBV19
CDR3 protein: CASSIDTLAGREQFF
CDR3 DNA: TGTGCCAGTAGTATAGATACACTAGCGGGGAGAGAGCAGTTCTTC

D gene: TRBD2
clone size: NA
J gene: TRBJ2-3
V gene: TRBV24-1
CDR3 protein: CATSALTSGGPDTQYF
CDR3 DNA: TGTGCCACCAGTGCTCTGACTAGCGGGGGACCAGATACGCAGTATTTT

D gene: TRBD1
clone size: NA
J gene: TRBJ2-3
V gene: TRBV30
CDR3 protein: CAGTGTGVSLDTDTQYF
CDR3 DNA: TGTGCCGGAACCGGGACAGGGGTGTCCTTGGACACAGATACGCAGTATTTT

D gene: NA
clone size: NA
J gene: TRBJ2-3
V gene: TRBV2
CDR3 protein: CASRSGQTDTQYF
CDR3 DNA: TGTGCCAGCAGATCAGGACAGACAGATACGCAGTATTTT

D gene: NA
clone size: few
J gene: TRBJ1-6
V gene: TRBV2
CDR3 protein: CASTFPGLINSPLHF
CDR3 DNA: TGTGCCAGCACCTTCCCGGGACTGATAAATTCACCCCTCCACTTT

D gene: NA
clone size: NA
J gene: TRBJ1-1
V gene: TRBV25-1
CDR3 protein: CASKGMNTEAFF
CDR3 DNA: TGTGCCAGCAAGGGGATGAACACTGAAGCTTTCTTT

D gene: NA
clone size: NA
J gene: TRBJ2-7
V gene: TRBV4-1
CDR3 protein: CASSQVQNYEQYF
CDR3 DNA: TGCGCCAGCAGCCAAGTGCAGAACTACGAGCAGTACTTC

D gene: TRBD2
clone size: NA
J gene: TRBJ2-1
V gene: TRBV27
CDR3 protein: CASSPTLGLVLYNEQFF
CDR3 DNA: TGTGCCAGCAGTCCAACCCTGGGACTAGTGCTATACAATGAGCAGTTCTTC

D gene: TRBD1
clone size: NA
J gene: TRBJ2-1
V gene: TRBV4-1
CDR3 protein: CASSQDGGTGYNNEQFF
CDR3 DNA: TGCGCCAGCAGCCAAGATGGGGGGACAGGTTATAACAATGAGCAGTTCTTC

D gene: TRBD1
clone size: NA
J gene: TRBJ2-7
V gene: TRBV5-8
CDR3 protein: CASSSGTGGDEQYF
CDR3 DNA: TGTGCCAGCAGCTCCGGGACAGGGGGGGACGAGCAGTACTTC

D gene: NA
clone size: NA
J gene: TRBJ1-3
V gene: TRBV6-5
CDR3 protein: CASKIQDSSGNTIYF
CDR3 DNA: TGTGCCAGTAAGATACAGGATTCCTCTGGAAACACCATATATTTT

D gene: TRBD2
clone size: NA
J gene: TRBJ2-5
V gene: TRBV14
CDR3 protein: CASSQRGLAGDQETQYF
CDR3 DNA: TGTGCCAGCAGCCAACGTGGGCTAGCGGGAGACCAAGAGACCCAGTACTTC

D gene: NA
clone size: NA
J gene: TRBJ1-1
V gene: TRBV27
CDR3 protein: CASTNWGGNTEAFF
CDR3 DNA: TGTGCCAGCACCAACTGGGGAGGGAACACTGAAGCTTTCTTT

D gene: TRBD2
clone size: NA
J gene: TRBJ2-2
V gene: TRBV9
CDR3 protein: CASSVEGLAGTGELFF
CDR3 DNA: TGTGCCAGCAGCGTAGAGGGACTAGCGGGAACCGGGGAGCTGTTTTTT

D gene: TRBD1
clone size: NA
J gene: TRBJ2-7
V gene: TRBV5-4
CDR3 protein: CASSLDRETGAREQYF
CDR3 DNA: TGTGCCAGCAGCTTGGATAGAGAGACAGGGGCCCGCGAGCAGTACTTC

D gene: NA
clone size: NA
J gene: TRBJ1-5
V gene: TRBV4-3
CDR3 protein: CASSQKVGVGQPQHF
CDR3 DNA: TGCGCCAGCAGCCAAAAGGTAGGGGTAGGCCAGCCCCAGCATTTT

D gene: TRBD2
clone size: NA
J gene: TRBJ2-1
V gene: TRBV6-5
CDR3 protein: CASSSGTSGFEQFF
CDR3 DNA: TGTGCCAGCTCCTCCGGGACTAGCGGGTTTGAGCAGTTCTTC

D gene: TRBD2
clone size: few
J gene: TRBJ2-7
V gene: TRBV3-1/TRBV3-2
CDR3 protein: CASSQGTGGKNEQYF
CDR3 DNA: TGTGCCAGCAGCCAAGGGACGGGAGGGAAAAACGAGCAGTACTTC

D gene: NA
clone size: few
J gene: TRBJ2-1
V gene: TRBV12-1
CDR3 protein: CASSFLADNEQFF
CDR3 DNA: TGTGCCAGCAGCTTTTTAGCGGACAATGAGCAGTTCTTC

D gene: NA
clone size: NA
J gene: TRBJ2-3
V gene: TRBV18
CDR3 protein: CASKPDSADTQYF
CDR3 DNA: TGTGCCAGCAAACCGGACAGCGCAGATACGCAGTATTTT

D gene: NA
clone size: NA
J gene: TRBJ2-7
V gene: TRBV5-1
CDR3 protein: CASSSGTGIEQYF
CDR3 DNA: TGCGCCAGCAGCAGTGGTACAGGGATCGAGCAGTACTTC

D gene: NA
clone size: NA
J gene: TRBJ2-6
V gene: TRBV5-3
CDR3 protein: CARSLRLPEVCYSGANVLTF
CDR3 DNA: TGTGCCAGAAGCTTGCGCTTGCCGGAGGTCTGTTACTCTGGGGCCAACGTCCTGACTTTC

D gene: NA
clone size: NA
J gene: TRBJ1-2
V gene: TRBV5-5
CDR3 protein: CASSMDTNYGYTF
CDR3 DNA: TGTGCCAGCAGCATGGACACTAACTATGGCTACACCTTC

D gene: TRBD1
clone size: few
J gene: TRBJ1-1
V gene: TRBV18
CDR3 protein: CASSPEGTVNTEAFF
CDR3 DNA: TGTGCCAGCTCACCCGAAGGGACAGTGAACACTGAAGCTTTCTTT

D gene: NA
clone size: NA
J gene: TRBJ1-5
V gene: TRBV7-8
CDR3 protein: CASSLRDNAGAQHF
CDR3 DNA: TGTGCCAGCAGCTTACGGGACAACGCGGGGGCCCAGCATTTT

D gene: TRBD1
clone size: once
J gene: TRBJ1-2
V gene: TRBV3-1/TRBV3-2
CDR3 protein: CASSLPGQLYGYTF
CDR3 DNA: TGTGCCAGCAGCCTTCCGGGACAGCTCTATGGCTACACCTTC